These T cell receptor beta chains were read from a single sample in a study of long-term antiretroviral therapy in people with HIV. Produced via immunoSEQ multiplex PCR; TCRdb's table is partial and in-frame only. The sample yields more than 35,000 clones, about 86% seen once. The sample in question was unsorted PBMCs, obtained just before starting antiretroviral therapy. These receptors originate from a woman aged 18-29 years with HIV. Both conserved end residues are part of each CDR3. The D gene is left open where the match is weak.

j_gene: TRBJ2-7; d_gene: -; v_gene: TRBV27; CDR3aa: CASSLGAAYEQYF
j_gene: TRBJ2-7; d_gene: TRBD1; v_gene: TRBV11-2; CDR3aa: CASSLTGTETYEQYF
j_gene: TRBJ1-1; d_gene: TRBD1; v_gene: TRBV7-2; CDR3aa: CASSSAYRGTEAFF
j_gene: TRBJ1-4; d_gene: TRBD1; v_gene: TRBV27; CDR3aa: CASSPRTGGYEKLFF
j_gene: TRBJ2-2; d_gene: -; v_gene: TRBV7-7; CDR3aa: CASSFPTGELFF
j_gene: TRBJ2-7; d_gene: -; v_gene: TRBV9; CDR3aa: CASSVGQFPSYEQYF
j_gene: TRBJ2-1; d_gene: -; v_gene: TRBV11-3; CDR3aa: CASSSFRNEQFF
j_gene: TRBJ2-2; d_gene: -; v_gene: TRBV6-5; CDR3aa: CASSREGVGELFF
j_gene: TRBJ2-5; d_gene: TRBD2; v_gene: TRBV18; CDR3aa: CASSHSAGVKEHF
j_gene: TRBJ2-1; d_gene: TRBD2; v_gene: TRBV27; CDR3aa: CASSPGLAGTNEQFF
j_gene: TRBJ1-5; d_gene: TRBD1; v_gene: TRBV19; CDR3aa: CASSTTGGQGENQPQHF
j_gene: TRBJ2-5; d_gene: -; v_gene: TRBV18; CDR3aa: CASSPPGRQQETQYF
j_gene: TRBJ2-1; d_gene: -; v_gene: TRBV6-6; CDR3aa: CASSYRQDLYYNEQFF
j_gene: TRBJ1-5; d_gene: -; v_gene: TRBV15; CDR3aa: CATSREGGSQPQHF
j_gene: TRBJ2-1; d_gene: TRBD2; v_gene: TRBV7-9; CDR3aa: CASSSGLAGGPDYNEQFF
j_gene: TRBJ2-3; d_gene: -; v_gene: TRBV6-5; CDR3aa: CASRRSADTQYF
j_gene: TRBJ1-1; d_gene: -; v_gene: TRBV7-9; CDR3aa: CASSLVGGYTEAFF
j_gene: TRBJ2-7; d_gene: TRBD1; v_gene: TRBV2; CDR3aa: CASPKGTGGLGSYEQYF
j_gene: TRBJ1-4; d_gene: -; v_gene: TRBV5-1; CDR3aa: CASSLGTVSANEKLFF
j_gene: TRBJ2-5; d_gene: -; v_gene: TRBV7-7; CDR3aa: CASGHLSETQYF
j_gene: TRBJ1-2; d_gene: -; v_gene: TRBV18; CDR3aa: CASSPSGNSSPPNGYTF
j_gene: TRBJ2-5; d_gene: TRBD2; v_gene: TRBV18; CDR3aa: CASSPPKTAGGLWETQYF
j_gene: TRBJ2-1; d_gene: -; v_gene: TRBV7-3; CDR3aa: CASSRGGTYNEQFF